The source of this TCR beta chain is a study of naive and memory T cell subsets. Findings of the study overall: The RNA method is potentially sensitive to activation and differentiation changes.

The library had UMIs added by 3' ligation of an oligonucleotide to TCR cDNA. RNA was extracted from roughly 2.6 ml of whole blood of healthy adults. Reverse transcription used DNase-treated unsorted total RNA, aiming for roughly 1 to 1000 ng. Amplification of ligated cDNA took four PCR rounds with SP2 and nested alpha and beta constant primers. For blood and skin samples, reverse transcription used TCR alpha and beta constant primers. TCRdb re-derived calls from the 5' RACE reads in MiXCR, one entry per CDR3 protein. The table lists about 62,000 distinct CDR3 sequences, 8% to 9% of them singletons. This clonotype has at least ten counts. The antigen is unknown. The source is a female donor in good health.

The CDR3 sequence: CASSKVAGGLNTEAFF. In DNA form, the CDR3 reads TGTGCCAGCAGCAAAGTTGCAGGGGGCCTAAACACTGAAGCTTTCTTT. This chain links TRBV7-2 with TRBJ1-1, with 8 bases aligning to TRBD1. CDR3 length: 16 residues. The V gene's germline CDR1 is SGHTA and CDR2 FQGNSA. Trimming removed 5 bases from V and 2 bases from J; junction bases left unmatched: 10.